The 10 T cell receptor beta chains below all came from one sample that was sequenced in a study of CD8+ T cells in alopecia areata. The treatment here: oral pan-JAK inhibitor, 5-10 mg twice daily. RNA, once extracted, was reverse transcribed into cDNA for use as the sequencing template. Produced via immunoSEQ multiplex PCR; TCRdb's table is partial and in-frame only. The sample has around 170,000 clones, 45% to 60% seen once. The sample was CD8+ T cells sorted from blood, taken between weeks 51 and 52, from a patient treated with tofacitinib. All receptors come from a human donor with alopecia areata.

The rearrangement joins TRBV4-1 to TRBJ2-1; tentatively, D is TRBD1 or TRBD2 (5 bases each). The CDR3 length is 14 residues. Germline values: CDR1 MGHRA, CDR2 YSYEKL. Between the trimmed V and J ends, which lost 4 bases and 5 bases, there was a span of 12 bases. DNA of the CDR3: TGCGCCAGCAGCCCTTGGGACGACCACAATGAGCAGTTCTTC. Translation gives CASSPWDDHNEQFF.

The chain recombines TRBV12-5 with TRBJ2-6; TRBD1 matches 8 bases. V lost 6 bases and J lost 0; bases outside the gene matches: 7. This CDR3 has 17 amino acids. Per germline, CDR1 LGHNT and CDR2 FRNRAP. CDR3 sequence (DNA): TGTGCTAGTGGGAGGGGACAGGTCAACTCTGGGGCCAACGTCCTGACTTTC. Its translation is CASGRGQVNSGANVLTF.

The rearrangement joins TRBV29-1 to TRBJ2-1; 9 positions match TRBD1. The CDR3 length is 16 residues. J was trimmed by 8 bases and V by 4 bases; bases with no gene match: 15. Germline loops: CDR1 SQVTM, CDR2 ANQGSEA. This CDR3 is CSVANIKQGAEDEQFF. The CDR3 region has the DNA TGCAGCGTTGCCAATATCAAACAGGGGGCGGAGGATGAGCAGTTCTTC.

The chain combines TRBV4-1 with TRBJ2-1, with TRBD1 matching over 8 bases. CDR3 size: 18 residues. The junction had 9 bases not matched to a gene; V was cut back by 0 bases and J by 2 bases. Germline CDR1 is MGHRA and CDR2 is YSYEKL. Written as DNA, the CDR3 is TGCGCCAGCAGCCAAGAGACTATGGACAGGGAAACCTACAATGAGCAGTTCTTC. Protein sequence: CASSQETMDRETYNEQFF.

CDR3 sequence: CASTPLGGETQYF. The CDR3 DNA sequence: TGTGCCAGCACCCCGCTGGGAGGAGAGACCCAGTACTTC. V usage is TRBV5-6 and J usage is TRBJ2-5, with D tentatively TRBD2 (6 bases). The CDR3 runs 13 residues. V gave up 6 bases and J gave up 4 bases, with 13 bases separating them. Germline CDR1 and CDR2: SGHDT and YYEEEE.

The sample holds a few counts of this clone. For the CDR3, the DNA is TGTGCCACCAGCAGTATGCGGGGGACCTACAATGAGCAGTTCTTC. Translated: CATSSMRGTYNEQFF. The rearrangement links TRBV15 to TRBJ2-1; TRBD2 agrees at 7 bases. Germline V gene sequence: CDR1 LNHNV, CDR2 YYDKDF (reference sequence). With 3 bases clipped from V and 2 bases from J, the junction kept 4 bases outside the gene matches. The CDR3 has 15 amino acids.

CDR3 nucleotide sequence: TGTGCCAGCAGTCCTCGGACAGGGCTTGAGACCCAGTACTTC. Protein sequence: CASSPRTGLETQYF. V usage is TRBV27 and J usage is TRBJ2-5, with 8 bases fitting TRBD1. Germline CDR1 reads MNHEY; CDR2 reads SMNVEV (reference sequence). CDR3 size: 14 residues. With 5 bases clipped from V and 5 bases from J, the junction kept 7 bases outside the gene matches.

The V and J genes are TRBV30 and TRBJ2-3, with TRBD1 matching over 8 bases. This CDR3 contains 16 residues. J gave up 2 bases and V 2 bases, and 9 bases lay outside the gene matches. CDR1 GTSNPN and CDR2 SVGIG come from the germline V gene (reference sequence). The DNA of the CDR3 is TGTGCCTGGAGTCAATTGACAGGGGCTCACACAGATACGCAGTATTTT. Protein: CAWSQLTGAHTDTQYF.

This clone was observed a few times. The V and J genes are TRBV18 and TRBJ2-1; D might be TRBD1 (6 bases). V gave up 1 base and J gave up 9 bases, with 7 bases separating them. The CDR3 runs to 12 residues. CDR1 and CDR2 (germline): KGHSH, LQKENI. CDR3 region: CASSPRGLEQFF. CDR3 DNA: TGTGCCAGCTCACCACGGGGGCTTGAGCAGTTCTTC.

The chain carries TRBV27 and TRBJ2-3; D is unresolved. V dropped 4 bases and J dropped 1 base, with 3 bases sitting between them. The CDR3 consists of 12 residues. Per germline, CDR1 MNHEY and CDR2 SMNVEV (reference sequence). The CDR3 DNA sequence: TGTGCCAGCAGTTGGGGCACAGATACGCAGTATTTT. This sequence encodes CASSWGTDTQYF.